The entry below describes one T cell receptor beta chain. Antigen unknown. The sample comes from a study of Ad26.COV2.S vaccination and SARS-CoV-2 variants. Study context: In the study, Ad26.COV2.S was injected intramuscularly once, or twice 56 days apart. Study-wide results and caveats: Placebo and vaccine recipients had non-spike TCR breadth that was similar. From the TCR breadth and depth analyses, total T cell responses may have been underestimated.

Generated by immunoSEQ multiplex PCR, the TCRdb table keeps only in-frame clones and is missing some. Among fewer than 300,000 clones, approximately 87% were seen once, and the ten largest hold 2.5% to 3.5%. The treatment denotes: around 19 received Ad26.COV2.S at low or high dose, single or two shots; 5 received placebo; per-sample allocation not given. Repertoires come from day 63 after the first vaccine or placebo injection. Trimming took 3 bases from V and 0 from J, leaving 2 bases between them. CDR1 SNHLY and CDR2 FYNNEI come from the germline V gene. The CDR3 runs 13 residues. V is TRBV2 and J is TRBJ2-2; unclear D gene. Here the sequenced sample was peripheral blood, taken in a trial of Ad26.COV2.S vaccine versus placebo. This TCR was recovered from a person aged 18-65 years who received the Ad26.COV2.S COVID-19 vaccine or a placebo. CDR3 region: CASSDSNTGELFF. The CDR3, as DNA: TGTGCCAGCAGTGATTCGAACACCGGGGAGCTGTTTTTT.